This TCR beta chain derives from a study of shared clonotypes between healthy human individuals. Replicate PCRs for sorted subsets used around 200 ng DNA; this equaled tens of thousands of T cell genomes. The table came from immunoSEQ multiplex PCR; TCRdb's copy has only in-frame clones and leaves some out. The profile covers 980,000 or so clones, with about 80% appearing a single time and about 1.5% taken by the ten largest. Germline V gene lookup returns CDR1 SGDLS and CDR2 YYNGEE. Trimming left V 1 base short and J 9 bases short, with 11 bases between. This CDR3 comprises 13 residues. The sequence was obtained from a man aged 18 to 35 in good health. The rearrangement links TRBV9 to TRBJ2-1, with D unclear. Sequencing was performed on memory CD4+ T cells sorted from blood. The subset was: CD45RA-negative fraction. In nucleotides, the CDR3 is TGTGCCAGCAGCGTACAGGAATCGTTTGAGCAGTTCTTC. It encodes CASSVQESFEQFF. The variable domain in full, completed from reference TRBV9 and TRBJ2-1, reads DSGVTQTPKHLITATGQRVTLRCSPRSGDLSVYWYQQSLDQGLQFLIQYYNGEERAKGNILERFSAQQFPDLHSELNLSSLELGDSALYFCASSVQESFEQFFGPGTRLTVL.